The 8 T cell receptor beta chains below come from one sample, sequenced in a study of blood T cells in healthy people across ages. The second PCR ran about 6 to 12 cycles with a sample-barcoded 5' primer and J-beta primers. TCRdb re-analysed the 5' RACE reads in MiXCR, keeping a single row per CDR3 protein. The sample shows 1.5 million to 2 million distinct CDR3 sequences, around 42% of them seen only once. The sequenced sample was blood. The receptor set was obtained from a human donor in good health.

A remark on this clonotype: The junction differs from germline at one of its ends, possibly a read error. The J gene is TRBJ2-1, the V gene TRBV7-2, with TRBD2 matching 15 bases. Germline CDR1 SGHTA, CDR2 FQGNSA. This CDR3 spans 16 amino acids. CDR3 coding DNA: TGTGCCTGCAGCCAGGGACTAGCGGGGGGAGTCAATGAGCAGTTCTTC. Its protein product is CACSQGLAGGVNEQFF.

The rearrangement joins TRBV7-2 to TRBJ2-7; D remains ambiguous. Germline V CDR1 and CDR2: SGHTA, FQGNSA. Between the trimmed V and J ends, which lost 1 base and 3 bases, there was a span of 10 bases. The CDR3 extends over 14 amino acids. CDR3 bases: TGTGCCAGCAGCTTAGGACTCCTGGTCTACGAGCAGTACTTC. It specifies CASSLGLLVYEQYF.

This chain connects TRBV15 to TRBJ2-1; unclear D gene. The CDR3 runs 15 residues. V was cut by 3 bases and J by 3 bases, with 12 bases left in between. Germline V gene lookup returns CDR1 LNHNV and CDR2 YYDKDF (reference sequence). The CDR3 DNA is TGTGCCACCAGCAGCCAAGGATTAATCTACAATGAGCAGTTCTTC. This sequence encodes CATSSQGLIYNEQFF.

A remark on this clonotype: This may come from a read error, since a much larger clone is one base off. The CDR3 nucleotides read TGTGCCGGCAGTGGACAGGGAGGGACAGATACGCAGTATTTT. Its translation: CAGSGQGGTDTQYF. The rearrangement links TRBV28 to TRBJ2-3; weak D call: TRBD1 (8 bases). The length of the CDR3 is 14 residues. Germline CDR1 MDHEN, CDR2 SYDVKM.

Remarks on this clonotype: Since no conserved phenylalanine or tryptophan closes the CDR3, a read error is the likely cause. The rearrangement links TRBV12-3 or TRBV12-4 to TRBJ1-5, with D unclear. V lost 0 bases to trimming and J lost 4 bases, with 7 bases between them. The CDR3 sequence is 14 residues long. The DNA of the CDR3 is TGTGCCAGCAGTTTAGCAGTTAGGAATCAGCCCCAGCATTTG. Amino acid sequence: CASSLAVRNQPQHL.

DNA of the CDR3: TGCAGTGCTAACGCGGGGGGGCCATCCTACGAGCAGTACTTC. Amino acids: CSANAGGPSYEQYF. The rearrangement links TRBV20-1 to TRBJ2-7; 9 bases fit TRBD2. Trimming cost V 4 bases and J 1 base; bases outside gene matches: 5. This CDR3 spans 14 amino acids. Germline loops: CDR1 DFQATT, CDR2 SNEGSKA (reference sequence).

This clonotype was recorded a few times. The chain has TRBV6-1 and TRBJ2-7; TRBD1 matches 8 bases. The CDR3 has 15 amino acids. V shed 2 bases, J shed 3 bases, and the junction held 6 bases outside the gene matches. Germline V gives CDR1 MNHNS, CDR2 SASEGT. CDR3 sequence (DNA): TGTGCCAGCAGTGAAAGGACAGGGACGATCTACGAGCAGTACTTC. As protein: CASSERTGTIYEQYF.

The rearrangement joins TRBV6-5 to TRBJ1-6, with D hard to call. V was shortened by 0 bases and J by 6 bases, with 9 bases between the two germline ends. This CDR3 contains 15 residues. CDR1 is MNHEY, CDR2 SVGAGI, per germline. Here the CDR3 reads CASSYSRRFNSPLHF. The CDR3 DNA follows: TGTGCCAGCAGTTACTCGAGGCGGTTTAATTCACCCCTCCACTTT.